The clone carrying this T cell receptor beta chain has more than one count but fewer than ten. Antigen unknown. The CDR3 contains 15 residues. V was clipped by 1 base and J by 0 bases, with 7 bases between them. The germline V gene has CDR1 KGHSH and CDR2 LQKENI. These data come from a study of CD4 T cells in relation to SARS-CoV-2 and coronaviruses. About the research overall: TCR beta CDR3s were sequenced after approximately ten-day antigen culture of PBMCs. Negative control cultures got HIV-1 Nef peptides or no peptide.

The unexposed donors gave CD4+ T cells in about 2011-2018, prior to COVID-19. The cells were cultured for about 10 days before CD4+ T cells were isolated. As cell numbers allowed, unexposed-donor CD4+ T cells faced SARS-CoV-2 S/N and four cold-coronavirus spikes. Data came from immunoSEQ multiplex PCR; TCRdb stores just in-frame clones and leaves some out. The top ten hold about 10% of the sample, which has about 26,000 clones, more than 65% seen once. The receptor was isolated from a human donor in good health. Source material: CD4+ T cells from PBMCs, cultured in vitro. The rearrangement uses TRBV18 and TRBJ1-3; possibly TRBD1 for D (5 bases). CDR3: CASSPQGHSGNTIYF. In DNA form, the CDR3 reads TGTGCCAGCTCACCACAAGGACACTCTGGAAACACCATATATTTT.